A single sample gave rise to the 28 T cell receptor beta chains below, sequenced in a study of blood T cell repertoires in COVID-19. Assay: immunoSEQ multiplex PCR; the TCRdb copy retains only in-frame clones and omits some. This table holds approximately 240,000 clones, around 84% found once. Sequenced: peripheral blood. These receptor sequences come from an elderly woman with active or convalescent COVID-19.

This sequence joins TRBV20-1 and TRBJ1-2; weak D call: TRBD1 (5 bases). Looked up from germline, CDR1 is DFQATT and CDR2 is SNEGSKA (reference sequence). The CDR3 is 13 amino acids. V was clipped by 3 bases and J by 8 bases, with 16 bases between them. Here the CDR3 reads CSASLRGSEGYTF. DNA for the CDR3: TGCAGTGCTAGTCTTCGGGGGTCAGAAGGCTACACCTTC.

The V call is TRBV28, the J call TRBJ1-1; D remains unclear. The CDR3 extends over 14 amino acids. Germline V gene sequence: CDR1 MDHEN, CDR2 SYDVKM. V gave up 4 bases and J gave up 2 bases, with 11 bases separating them. Here the CDR3 reads CASSSLVINTEAFF. The CDR3 DNA reads TGTGCCAGCAGTTCTCTCGTTATCAACACTGAAGCTTTCTTT. The whole variable domain, remainder taken from reference TRBV28 and TRBJ1-1, is DVKVTQSSRYLVKRTGEKVFLECVQDMDHENMFWYRQDPGLGLRLIYFSYDVKMKEKGDIPEGYSVSREKKERFSLILESASTNQTSMYLCASSSLVINTEAFFGQGTRLTVV.

The chain is built from TRBV7-9 and TRBJ1-2; TRBD1 aligns across 11 bases. Germline V lookup: CDR1 SEHNR, CDR2 FQNEAQ (reference sequence). J gave up 6 bases and V 5 bases, and 2 bases lay outside the gene matches. The CDR3 spans 13 residues. The CDR3 DNA reads TGTGCCAGCAGCGGGACAGGGGGGGATGGCTACACCTTC. Residues: CASSGTGGDGYTF.

This clone has just a few counts. J is TRBJ2-2 and V is TRBV5-1, with D perhaps matching TRBD1 (6 bases). The ends were cut back, 1 base at V and 6 bases at J, with 16 bases in the middle. The CDR3 loop spans 16 amino acids. The germline V gene encodes CDR1 SGHRS and CDR2 YFSETQ. The CDR3 DNA follows: TGCGCCAGCAGCTTGACAGGGATCACCAACGCCGGGGAGCTGTTTTTT. This gives the protein CASSLTGITNAGELFF.

As concerns this clone: The identical CDR3 is also encoded by other nucleotide sequences in the sample. The chain combines TRBV5-4 with TRBJ1-5; D is unresolved. Trimming left V 0 bases short and J 6 bases short, with 4 bases between. Germline assignment: CDR1 SGHNT and CDR2 YYREEE (reference sequence). The CDR3 contains 12 residues. The CDR3 here is CASSLDGQPQHF. The CDR3 DNA reads as TGTGCCAGCAGCTTGGACGGTCAGCCCCAGCATTTT.

The V and J genes are TRBV5-6 and TRBJ2-7, with a weak D call TRBD2 (6 bases). Between the trimmed V and J ends, which lost 0 bases and 3 bases, there was a span of 10 bases. This CDR3 has 14 amino acids. Germline V gene lookup returns CDR1 SGHDT and CDR2 YYEEEE. In DNA, the CDR3 is TGTGCCAGCAGCTTGGGGGGGAGGTACTACGAGCAGTACTTC. Protein sequence: CASSLGGRYYEQYF.

This chain links TRBV2 with TRBJ2-7; D is perhaps TRBD1 (6 bases). CDR3 length: 12 amino acids. Germline loops: CDR1 SNHLY, CDR2 FYNNEI. V was shortened by 8 bases and J by 3 bases, with 11 bases between the two germline ends. The CDR3 protein is CASRDTYYEQYF. CDR3 DNA: TGTGCCAGCCGGGACACCTACTACGAGCAGTACTTC.

The chain links TRBV6-6 to TRBJ2-3; 10 nucleotides line up with TRBD1. The CDR3 is 19 residues long. With V trimmed by 5 bases and J by 0 bases, 14 bases remained unmatched. Germline assignment: CDR1 MNHNY and CDR2 SVGAGI (reference sequence). CDR3 DNA: TGTGCCAGCAGTCTGGCGCCGGGACAGGGGCTAACTAGCACAGATACGCAGTATTTT. Residues: CASSLAPGQGLTSTDTQYF.

This sequence joins TRBV9 and TRBJ2-3, with TRBD1 matching over 10 bases. Trimming removed 2 bases from V and 6 bases from J; junction bases left unmatched: 9. Germline CDR1 is SGDLS and CDR2 is YYNGEE. CDR3 length equals 16 residues. The CDR3: CASSVFGTGAPDTQYF. Written as DNA, the CDR3 is TGTGCCAGCAGCGTTTTCGGGACAGGGGCCCCCGATACGCAGTATTTT.

This clone appeared once. The V and J genes are TRBV4-1 and TRBJ2-1; TRBD1 aligns across 10 bases. CDR1 and CDR2 (germline): MGHRA, YSYEKL. The CDR3 loop spans 17 amino acids. V shed 2 bases and J 0 bases; nucleotides not matched to a gene: 4. The CDR3 loop is CASSQRTGGVSYNEQFF. CDR3 coding DNA: TGCGCCAGCAGCCAAAGGACAGGGGGTGTCTCCTACAATGAGCAGTTCTTC.

This chain connects TRBV4-2 to TRBJ2-1; TRBD2 agrees at 8 bases. J gave up 4 bases and V 1 base, and 3 bases lay outside the gene matches. Germline CDR1 is LGHNA and CDR2 is YNFKEQ. The CDR3 contains 15 residues. The CDR3 here is CASSQGVAGYNEQFF. The CDR3 DNA is TGTGCCAGCAGCCAAGGGGTAGCGGGGTACAATGAGCAGTTCTTC.

The V call is TRBV9, the J call TRBJ2-1; TRBD2 aligns across 8 bases. Germline V lookup: CDR1 SGDLS, CDR2 YYNGEE. This CDR3 spans 16 amino acids. Unmatched junction bases numbered 6, after V lost 2 bases and J lost 2 bases. The CDR3 nucleotides are TGTGCCAGCAGCGTTGGAGCGGGGGCTACCTACAATGAGCAGTTCTTC. Translated, it gives CASSVGAGATYNEQFF.

This clone was seen just once. The chain links TRBV6-6 to TRBJ1-1; D remains unclear. The CDR3 consists of 12 residues. Looked up from germline, CDR1 is MNHNY and CDR2 is SVGAGI (reference sequence). The ends were cut back, 5 bases at V and 2 bases at J, with 6 bases in the middle. The CDR3 nucleotides are TGTGCCAGCAGTGAGTCAAACACTGAAGCTTTCTTT. This encodes CASSESNTEAFF.

As DNA, the CDR3 is TGCGCCAGCAGCTTGAGATGGGGGCTTGATGGCTACACCTTC. It specifies CASSLRWGLDGYTF. The chain is built from TRBV5-1 and TRBJ1-2; a weak D match, TRBD1 (6 bases). Looked up from germline, CDR1 is SGHRS and CDR2 is YFSETQ. CDR3 length equals 14 residues. V was trimmed by 1 base and J by 6 bases, leaving 13 bases between them.

This chain joins TRBV19 and TRBJ2-1, with D possibly matching TRBD2 (5 bases). The germline gives CDR1 LNHDA, CDR2 SQIVND (reference sequence). V gave up 6 bases and J gave up 9 bases, with 15 bases separating them. The CDR3 is 13 residues long. The CDR3 spells CASSQSGALEQFF. The CDR3 DNA follows: TGTGCCAGTAGCCAAAGCGGAGCGCTTGAGCAGTTCTTC.

This clone has a handful of counts. V is TRBV19 and J is TRBJ1-5; D is undetermined. There are 13 residues in the CDR3. The germline V gene encodes CDR1 LNHDA and CDR2 SQIVND (reference sequence). Trimming shortened V by 5 bases and J by 3 bases, and 8 bases separated the two germline ends. The CDR3 loop is CASSVRYNQPQHF. CDR3 bases: TGTGCCAGTAGTGTCAGATACAATCAGCCCCAGCATTTT.

The chain recombines TRBV6-5 with TRBJ2-7; 9 bases are shared with TRBD2. The CDR3 length is 14 residues. Germline CDR1 and CDR2: MNHEY and SVGAGI. V lost 7 bases to trimming and J lost 4 bases; unmatched junction nucleotides: 8. CDR3 coding DNA: TGTGCCAGCACGAATAGCGGGGGTGTATACGAGCAGTACTTC. Translating gives CASTNSGGVYEQYF.

About this clone: Other DNA sequences in this specimen translate into the identical CDR3. This rearrangement joins TRBV5-4 to TRBJ2-7; TRBD1 agrees at 10 bases. In germline, CDR1 is SGHNT, CDR2 YYREEE (reference sequence). With 0 bases clipped from V and 0 bases from J, the junction kept 0 bases outside the gene matches. The length of the CDR3 is 15 residues. The CDR3 DNA reads TGTGCCAGCAGCTTGGGGACAGGGGGCTCCTACGAGCAGTACTTC. Translating it yields CASSLGTGGSYEQYF.

The chain combines TRBV27 with TRBJ1-6; tentative D call: TRBD1 (5 bases). The V gene's germline CDR1 is MNHEY and CDR2 SMNVEV (reference sequence). The CDR3 has 16 amino acids. Trimming left V 4 bases short and J 9 bases short, with 19 bases between. CDR3 in DNA: TGTGCCAGCAGTTCTAATGACCTCGGGGGTGGTTCACCCCTCCACTTT. It translates to CASSSNDLGGGSPLHF.

V usage is TRBV7-9 and J usage is TRBJ2-7; 9 positions match TRBD1. This CDR3 is built from 13 residues. V shed 5 bases, J shed 4 bases, and the junction held 3 bases outside the gene matches. Germline values: CDR1 SEHNR, CDR2 FQNEAQ (reference sequence). The chain's CDR3 is CASSADRGYEQYF. The CDR3 nucleotides read TGTGCCAGCAGCGCGGACAGGGGTTACGAGCAGTACTTC.

The rearrangement joins TRBV24-1 to TRBJ1-2; maybe TRBD1 (5 bases). Trimming cost V 3 bases and J 10 bases, with 17 bases left between them. Per germline, CDR1 KGHDR and CDR2 SFDVKD. The CDR3 has 14 residues. The CDR3 protein is CATSDVGAAEHYTF. In nucleotides, the CDR3 is TGTGCCACCAGTGATGTAGGGGCCGCCGAACACTACACCTTC.

This clone was seen just once. V usage is TRBV19 and J usage is TRBJ2-6; D might be TRBD2 (5 bases). This CDR3 region has 15 residues. The ends were cut back, 3 bases at V and 0 bases at J, with 6 bases in the middle. Germline CDR1 LNHDA, CDR2 SQIVND (reference sequence). The CDR3 sequence: CASSIAGSGANVLTF. Here the CDR3 DNA reads TGTGCCAGTAGTATTGCGGGCTCTGGGGCCAACGTCCTGACTTTC.

The chain carries TRBV6-2 or TRBV6-3 and TRBJ1-1; D gene unclear. Germline-derived CDR1 and CDR2 are MNHEY and SVGEGT. CDR3 length: 12 amino acids. The V gene lost 4 bases and the J gene lost 11 bases, with 14 bases spanning the gap. CDR3 sequence (DNA): TGTGCCAGCAGTTCCCGGACTGAATGGGCTTTCTTT. It is translated as CASSSRTEWAFF.

This clone has just one count. V gene TRBV5-4 combines with J gene TRBJ1-1; 8 bases are shared with TRBD1. Per the germline V gene, CDR1 is SGHNT and CDR2 is YYREEE (reference sequence). CDR3 length: 14 amino acids. The ends lost 3 bases at V and 1 base at J; junction bases unmatched: 2. The CDR3 sequence: CASSSGTGNTEAFF. The DNA for the CDR3 is TGTGCCAGCAGCTCCGGGACAGGGAACACTGAAGCTTTCTTT.

The chain uses TRBV6-5 and TRBJ1-2; D is undetermined. The germline V gene encodes CDR1 MNHEY and CDR2 SVGAGI. The CDR3 extends over 13 amino acids. The V and J ends lost 2 bases and 4 bases respectively, with 8 bases between them. The CDR3 DNA sequence: TGTGCCAGCAGTTACACTGCCTCCTATGGCTACACCTTC. Its protein product is CASSYTASYGYTF.

The chain couples TRBV23-1 to TRBJ2-7; TRBD2 matches at 10 bases. TRBV23-1 is reported as an ORF; its role is uncertain. The CDR3 spans 15 residues. Trimming at V came to 3 bases and at J to 2 bases, leaving 4 bases not matched to a gene. The CDR3: CASSHVSGRAYEQYF. DNA of the CDR3: TGCGCCAGCAGTCACGTCAGCGGGAGGGCCTACGAGCAGTACTTC.

The count of this clone is one. The chain uses TRBV18 and TRBJ1-1; D remains ambiguous. The CDR3 has 15 amino acids. CDR1 KGHSH and CDR2 LQKENI come from the germline V gene. V lost 1 base and J 4 bases, leaving 13 bases between the germline ends. CDR3 sequence (DNA): TGTGCCAGCTCACCACTCCAGGCCGCGACCACTGAAGCTTTCTTT. It codes for CASSPLQAATTEAFF.

V and J are TRBV4-2 and TRBJ2-3; a possible D gene is TRBD2 (5 bases). The germline V and J ends were trimmed by 1 base and 2 bases, with 16 bases remaining between them. Germline V gene data show CDR1 as LGHNA and CDR2 as YNFKEQ. There are 17 residues in the CDR3. In nucleotides, the CDR3 is TGTGCCAGCAGCCAAGCCACCCGAGGGTCGGCCACAGATACGCAGTATTTT. It translates to CASSQATRGSATDTQYF.